This T cell receptor (beta chain) was found in a study of blood T cell repertoires in COVID-19. TCRdb's copy holds only in-frame clones and misses some; the assay was immunoSEQ multiplex PCR. The data contain a few hundred thousand clones, around 88% of them singletons. CDR3 length: 15 amino acids. CDR1 is SNHLY, CDR2 FYNNEI, per germline. V lost 4 bases to trimming and J lost 1 base, with 10 bases between them. The material sequenced was peripheral blood. V usage is TRBV2 and J usage is TRBJ2-2, with D perhaps matching TRBD2 (6 bases). The source is a woman aged 45-60 years with acute or convalescent COVID-19. As DNA, the CDR3 is TGTGCCAGCAGTGGCGGGAACAAGAACACCGGGGAGCTGTTTTTT. Translating it yields CASSGGNKNTGELFF.